This T cell receptor (beta chain) was captured by sequencing in a study of shared clonotypes between healthy human individuals. Study information: Those who served as donors were a couple of women and three men between the ages of 18 and 49.

CDR3 size: 15 residues. CDR1 is SGHAT, CDR2 FQNNGV, per germline. The V end lost 5 bases, the J end lost 6 bases, and 19 bases lay between the germline ends. Study observations and caveats: Approximately 5% was the fraction of naive CD4 clonotypes found shared across a few donors. The four-donor shared clonotypes exceeded non-shared clonotypes in generation probability, with non-shared ones scoring lower.

Each PCR replicate from the sorted subsets contained 150 to 200 ng DNA, which is roughly 33,000 T cell genomes. Profiled with immunoSEQ multiplex PCR; TCRdb holds only in-frame clones, not every one. Among roughly 2.5 million clones listed, 85% to 95% were seen once. Concerning this clone: Its antigen is still unknown.

The sequence derives from a man younger than 30 in good health. V is TRBV11-2 and J is TRBJ1-2; D call uncertain. The material sequenced was naive CD4+ T cells sorted from blood. Sample subset: CD45RA+ positively selected. This CDR3 is CASSPLEVTRNGYTF. CDR3 bases: TGTGCCAGCAGCCCTCTCGAGGTTACGAGAAATGGCTACACCTTC.